These 3 T cell receptor beta chains originate from one sample sequenced in a study of Graves' ophthalmopathy and Graves' hyperthyroidism. RNA transcripts served as template for amplifying TCR beta CDR3 sequences. The first-round RT-PCR employed HTBI primers together with the Qiagen OneStep RT-PCR kit. A multiplex PCR was then performed as the second round. Each CDR3 protein is one row after TCRdb ran MiXCR on the multiplex PCR reads. The sample lists around 590,000 distinct CDR3 sequences, less than 45% occurring once. The sequenced material came from peripheral blood or thyroid tissue (not recorded which). All receptors derive from an adult man with Graves' hyperthyroidism.

The CDR3 is CASSQSGQADTGELFF. CDR3 coding DNA: TGCGCCAGCAGCCAGTCCGGACAGGCGGACACCGGGGAGCTGTTTTTT. The V call is TRBV4-3, the J call TRBJ2-2, with 7 nucleotides matching TRBD1. Germline loops: CDR1 LGHNA, CDR2 YSLEER. CDR3 length equals 16 residues. Trimming removed 3 bases from V and 3 bases from J; junction bases left unmatched: 7.

In this sample, this clonotype turned up a few times. The gene calls are TRBV25-1 and TRBJ2-7; D is undetermined. Trimming left V 5 bases short and J 6 bases short, with 14 bases between. This CDR3 region has 13 residues. The germline V gene has CDR1 MGHDK and CDR2 SYGVNS. DNA for the CDR3: TGTGCCAGCAGTCCGGTAACCCCTGTCGAGCAGTACTTC. Encoded protein: CASSPVTPVEQYF.

A remark on this clonotype: Possible read error: a much larger clone is one base away. This likely comes from a read error, as the CDR3 has no conserved phenylalanine or tryptophan at its end. This chain connects TRBV20-1 to TRBJ1-1, with TRBD1 matching 9 bases. The CDR3 is made up of 16 amino acids. With V trimmed by 6 bases and J by 1 base, 12 bases remained unmatched. Germline CDR1 DFQATT, CDR2 SNEGSKA (reference sequence). The CDR3 nucleotides read TGCAGTGCCAAACAGGGGGCGCCGGGAAGGAACACTGAAGCTTTCCTT. Amino acids: CSAKQGAPGRNTEAFL.